This T cell receptor beta chain is drawn from a study of blood T cell repertoires in COVID-19. The wider study: T cells, B-cell-depleted T cells, or PBMCs supplied cDNA or gDNA.

Germline V gene lookup returns CDR1 LNHDA and CDR2 SQIVND (reference sequence). V was trimmed by 3 bases and J by 5 bases, leaving 13 bases between them. The CDR3 length is 15 residues. Assay: immunoSEQ multiplex PCR; the TCRdb copy retains only in-frame clones and omits some. This repertoire shows 200,000 to 250,000 clones, under 90% found once; its top ten account for about 8.3%. V usage is TRBV19 and J usage is TRBJ1-4; weak D call: TRBD1 (5 bases). Sample: peripheral blood. The clonotype was recovered from a woman aged 80 or over with COVID-19, enrolled during active disease. The CDR3 DNA reads as TGTGCCAGTAGTATGGGCCCAGGGTGGAATGAAAAACTGTTTTTT. This sequence encodes CASSMGPGWNEKLFF. Full variable domain (remainder filled in from reference TRBV19 and TRBJ1-4): DGGITQSPKYLFRKEGQNVTLSCEQNLNHDAMYWYRQDPGQGLRLIYYSQIVNDFQKGDIAEGYSVSREKKESFPLTVTSAQKNPTAFYLCASSMGPGWNEKLFFGSGTQLSVL.